The 22 T cell receptor beta chains listed next were all sequenced from one sample in a study of T-cell reconstitution after alpha-beta-depleted transplantation in children. For TCRbeta, the library was prepared with unique molecular identifiers. TCRdb processed the PCR reads anew with MiXCR; each CDR3 protein has one entry. The sample holds more than 250,000 distinct CDR3 sequences, 9.9% seen once. Sequenced material: PBMCs from the stem cell graft donor, taken from the stem cell graft. These receptors all stem from a human donor who donated a stem cell graft to a child with SCID.

In its sample, this clonotype was seen a few times. The J gene is TRBJ2-7, the V gene TRBV7-9; 8 positions agree with TRBD1. The CDR3 contains 16 residues. CDR1 and CDR2 (germline): SEHNR, FQNEAQ (reference sequence). With V trimmed by 0 bases and J by 2 bases, 6 bases remained unmatched. This CDR3 reads CASSLALGGQAYEQYF. CDR3 sequence (DNA): TGTGCCAGCAGCTTAGCGCTGGGGGGACAGGCCTACGAGCAGTACTTC.

The chain couples TRBV3-1 to TRBJ2-3, with TRBD2 as a possible D gene (5 bases). CDR3 length: 15 residues. Germline V CDR1 and CDR2: LGHDT, YNNKEL (reference sequence). Trimming pared 7 bases from V and 3 bases from J, leaving 17 bases between. In DNA form, the CDR3 reads TGTGCCAGCACCAAGGAGGTCCCTGGGACAGATACGCAGTATTTT. Translating it yields CASTKEVPGTDTQYF.

In this sample, this clonotype turned up many times. This rearrangement joins TRBV5-1 to TRBJ2-3; 8 bases match TRBD2. This CDR3 comprises 17 residues. The V gene's germline CDR1 is SGHRS and CDR2 YFSETQ. V lost 0 bases and J lost 2; bases outside the gene matches: 8. CDR3 sequence (DNA): TGCGCCAGCAGCTTGGAAGGGACTAGGAGAGCCACAGATACGCAGTATTTT. This translates into CASSLEGTRRATDTQYF.

There are many counts of this clonotype. This chain links TRBV4-1 with TRBJ2-1, with D tentatively TRBD1 (6 bases). The V gene lost 0 bases and the J gene lost 4 bases, with 10 bases spanning the gap. The germline gives CDR1 MGHRA, CDR2 YSYEKL. This CDR3 has 15 residues. The CDR3 DNA follows: TGCGCCAGCAGCCAAGATGGAGACAGGTACAATGAGCAGTTCTTC. Translated: CASSQDGDRYNEQFF.

The rearrangement links TRBV20-1 to TRBJ2-5, with a possible D match to TRBD1 (5 bases). Between the trimmed V and J ends, which lost 6 bases and 0 bases, there was a span of 11 bases. Germline CDR1 reads DFQATT; CDR2 reads SNEGSKA (reference sequence). The CDR3 spans 13 residues. The DNA of the CDR3 is TGCAGTGCCCCGGACAAAAACCAAGAGACCCAGTACTTC. Its protein product is CSAPDKNQETQYF.

This chain joins TRBV20-1 and TRBJ1-1; unclear D gene. This CDR3 spans 13 amino acids. Germline V gene data show CDR1 as DFQATT and CDR2 as SNEGSKA (reference sequence). The V end was cut by 4 bases, the J end by 5 bases, with 14 bases between. CDR3 sequence (DNA): TGCAGTGCTAAAGTCCGATCCGGGACTGAAGCTTTCTTT. This translates into CSAKVRSGTEAFF.

V usage is TRBV5-1 and J usage is TRBJ1-2; 9 bases align to TRBD1. The germline CDR1 and CDR2 sequences are SGHRS and YFSETQ. The CDR3 length is 16 residues. The ends lost 5 bases at V and 3 bases at J; junction bases unmatched: 11. The CDR3 sequence is CASSLTGTGQDYGYTF. CDR3 coding DNA: TGCGCCAGCAGTCTTACCGGGACAGGGCAGGACTATGGCTACACCTTC.

This clonotype was detected ten times or more. The V and J genes are TRBV7-9 and TRBJ2-5; D tentatively fits TRBD1 or TRBD2 (5 bases each). The CDR3 has 15 residues. Germline CDR1 is SEHNR and CDR2 is FQNEAQ (reference sequence). V lost 1 base and J lost 5, with 14 bases in between. CDR3 region: CASSLEKDWGETQYF. The CDR3 nucleotides are TGTGCCAGCAGCTTAGAGAAGGATTGGGGGGAGACCCAGTACTTC.

The J gene is TRBJ2-1, the V gene TRBV5-5; 9 bases map to TRBD1. Germline values: CDR1 SGHKS, CDR2 YYEKEE (reference sequence). Unmatched junction bases numbered 6, after V lost 1 base and J lost 1 base. The CDR3 covers 17 residues. This chain's CDR3 is CASSLTGTGTSYNEQFF. In DNA form, the CDR3 reads TGTGCCAGCAGCTTGACCGGGACAGGGACTTCCTACAATGAGCAGTTCTTC.

Many counts were recorded for this clonotype. The rearrangement uses TRBV6-5 and TRBJ2-3; 8 bases align to TRBD1. V dropped 7 bases and J dropped 7; count of bases not matched to a gene: 19. Germline assignment: CDR1 MNHEY and CDR2 SVGAGI. This CDR3 has 17 residues. The CDR3 DNA is TGTGCCAGCAACCGGGGCCAAACAGGGGGACATTCAAATACGCAGTATTTT. This translates into CASNRGQTGGHSNTQYF.

This clonotype has a count of ten or more. The chain joins TRBV18 to TRBJ1-3; 7 bases line up with TRBD1. With V trimmed by 5 bases and J by 1 base, 8 bases remained unmatched. The CDR3 loop spans 16 amino acids. The germline CDR1 and CDR2 sequences are KGHSH and LQKENI. The chain's CDR3 is CASSDRAGPSGNTIYF. The CDR3 DNA is TGTGCCAGCTCAGACAGGGCCGGACCTTCTGGAAACACCATATATTTT. The entire variable domain, with the rest obtained from reference TRBV18 and TRBJ1-3, is as follows: NAGVMQNPRHLVRRRGQEARLRCSPMKGHSHVYWYRQLPEEGLKFMVYLQKENIIDESGMPKERFSAEFPKEGPSILRIQQVVRGDSAAYFCASSDRAGPSGNTIYFGEGSWLTVV.

This clonotype was detected a few times. V usage is TRBV5-5 and J usage is TRBJ2-3; unclear D gene. Germline assignment: CDR1 SGHKS and CDR2 YYEKEE (reference sequence). The V end lost 6 bases, the J end lost 4 bases, and 18 bases lay between the germline ends. The CDR3 sequence is 15 residues long. As DNA, the CDR3 is TGTGCCAGCACCTTAGGACCTTTTTCCCCAGATACGCAGTATTTT. Its protein product is CASTLGPFSPDTQYF. Full variable domain (rest looked up from reference TRBV5-5 and TRBJ2-3): DAGVTQSPTHLIKTRGQQVTLRCSPISGHKSVSWYQQVLGQGPQFIFQYYEKEERGRGNFPDRFSARQFPNYSSELNVNALLLGDSALYLCASTLGPFSPDTQYFGPGTRLTVL.

Ten or more counts support this clonotype. The V call is TRBV15, the J call TRBJ2-7, with D perhaps matching TRBD1 (6 bases). The germline gives CDR1 LNHNV, CDR2 YYDKDF (reference sequence). Trimming cost V 5 bases and J 4 bases, with 15 bases left between them. The CDR3 consists of 14 residues. CDR3 coding DNA: TGTGCCACCAGCGGATCCCTACAGGGTTACGAGCAGTACTTC. This gives the protein CATSGSLQGYEQYF.

The sample holds a few counts of this clonotype. This chain connects TRBV7-9 to TRBJ2-1; TRBD2 agrees at 8 bases. CDR3 size: 14 residues. The V gene's germline CDR1 is SEHNR and CDR2 FQNEAQ (reference sequence). Trimming took 6 bases from V and 5 from J; bases not matched to a gene: 6. In DNA form, the CDR3 reads TGTGCCAGCAGAAGCGGGGGCCTGGACAATGAGCAGTTCTTC. It encodes CASRSGGLDNEQFF.

This clonotype was detected many times. The chain uses TRBV10-3 and TRBJ1-5, with TRBD1 identical over 8 bases. With V trimmed by 6 bases and J by 6 bases, 7 bases remained unmatched. The germline V gene encodes CDR1 ENHRY and CDR2 SYGVKD. The CDR3 is 14 amino acids. In DNA form, the CDR3 reads TGTGCCATCAGGGCTGACAGGGGTGTTCAGCCCCAGCATTTT. Amino acid sequence: CAIRADRGVQPQHF.

The V gene is TRBV14, the J gene TRBJ2-5, with D unclear. The CDR3 extends over 15 amino acids. Trimming left V 1 base short and J 0 bases short, with 9 bases between. The germline V gene has CDR1 SGHDN and CDR2 FVKESK. The CDR3 here is CASSQVRQYQETQYF. The DNA of the CDR3 is TGTGCCAGCAGCCAAGTACGCCAGTACCAAGAGACCCAGTACTTC. The complete variable domain, with remaining parts taken from reference TRBV14 and TRBJ2-5, reads EAGVTQFPSHSVIEKGQTVTLRCDPISGHDNLYWYRRVMGKEIKFLLHFVKESKQDESGMPNNRFLAERTGGTYSTLKVQPAELEDSGVYFCASSQVRQYQETQYFGPGTRLLVL.

This sequence joins TRBV19 and TRBJ2-2; 11 bases fit TRBD2. The CDR3 has 18 residues. Germline CDR1 and CDR2: LNHDA and SQIVND (reference sequence). V was clipped by 3 bases and J by 6 bases; unmatched bases: 12. CDR3 bases: TGTGCCAGTAGTATCCCCCGTCTAGCGGGGGGTAGGGCCGGGGAGCTGTTTTTT. Protein product: CASSIPRLAGGRAGELFF.

The chain carries TRBV7-9 and TRBJ2-3; no firm D call. V was trimmed by 1 base and J by 3 bases, leaving 8 bases between them. Per germline, CDR1 SEHNR and CDR2 FQNEAQ (reference sequence). This CDR3 is 14 amino acids long. The CDR3 reads CASSLGWWTDTQYF. The CDR3 bases are TGTGCCAGCAGCTTAGGCTGGTGGACAGATACGCAGTATTTT.

The sample holds a few counts of this clonotype. J is TRBJ2-3 and V is TRBV16, with D tentatively TRBD1 or TRBD2 (6 bases each). CDR1 is KGHSY and CDR2 is FQNENV in the germline V gene. CDR3 size: 15 residues. Trimming took 4 bases from V and 2 from J, leaving 13 bases between them. The DNA for the CDR3 is TGTGCCAGCAGCCCCCGGGGGCTAAACACAGATACGCAGTATTTT. This translates into CASSPRGLNTDTQYF.

This clonotype was picked up a small number of times. The chain links TRBV5-1 to TRBJ2-2, with TRBD2 matching 7 bases. With 7 bases clipped from V and 5 bases from J, the junction kept 8 bases outside the gene matches. Per the germline V gene, CDR1 is SGHRS and CDR2 is YFSETQ. This CDR3 contains 14 residues. The CDR3 is CASATGGGTGELFF. CDR3 bases: TGCGCCAGCGCAACCGGCGGGGGAACCGGGGAGCTGTTTTTT.

This clonotype has a handful of counts. The rearrangement uses TRBV18 and TRBJ2-7, with a weak D call TRBD1 (6 bases). The CDR3 contains 13 residues. Germline lookup yields CDR1 KGHSH and CDR2 LQKENI. Trimming pared 5 bases from V and 3 bases from J, leaving 11 bases between. The CDR3 reads CASSEGHVYEQYF. The DNA of the CDR3 is TGTGCCAGCTCAGAGGGACACGTCTACGAGCAGTACTTC.

The chain has TRBV12-3 or TRBV12-4 and TRBJ2-3; 7 bases map to TRBD2. The CDR3 has 16 amino acids. The J segment lost 0 bases and the V segment lost 2 bases, leaving 5 bases of the junction unmatched. As DNA, the CDR3 is TGTGCCAGCAGTTTACGGCGGGGGAGTAGCACAGATACGCAGTATTTT. It yields the protein CASSLRRGSSTDTQYF.